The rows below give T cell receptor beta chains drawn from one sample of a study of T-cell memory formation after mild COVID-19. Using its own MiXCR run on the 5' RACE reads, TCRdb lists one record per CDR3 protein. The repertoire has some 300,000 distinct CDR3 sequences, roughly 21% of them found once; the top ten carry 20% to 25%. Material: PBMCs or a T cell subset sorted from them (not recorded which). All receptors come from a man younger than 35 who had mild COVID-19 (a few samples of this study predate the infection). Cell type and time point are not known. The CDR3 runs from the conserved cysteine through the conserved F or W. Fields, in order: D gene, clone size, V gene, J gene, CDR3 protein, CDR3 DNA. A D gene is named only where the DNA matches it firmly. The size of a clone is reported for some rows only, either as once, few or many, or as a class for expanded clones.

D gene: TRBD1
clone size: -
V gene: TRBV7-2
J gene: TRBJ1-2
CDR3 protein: CASSRPRTGDLDNYGYTF
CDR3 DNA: TGTGCCAGCAGCCGACCGAGGACAGGGGACCTAGATAACTATGGCTACACCTTC

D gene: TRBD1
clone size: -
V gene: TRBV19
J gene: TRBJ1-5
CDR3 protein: CASSIGPGGGQPQHF
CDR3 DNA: TGTGCCAGTAGTATAGGGCCAGGGGGCGGCCAGCCCCAGCATTTT

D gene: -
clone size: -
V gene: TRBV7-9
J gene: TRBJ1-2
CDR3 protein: CASSFNSYGYTF
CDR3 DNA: TGTGCCAGCAGCTTCAACAGCTATGGCTACACCTTC

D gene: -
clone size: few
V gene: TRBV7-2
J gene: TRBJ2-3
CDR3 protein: CASNDRFRDTQYF
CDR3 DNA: TGTGCCAGTAACGACAGGTTCAGAGATACGCAGTATTTT

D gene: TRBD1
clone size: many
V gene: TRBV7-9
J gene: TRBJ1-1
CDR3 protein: CASSSGGTEAFF
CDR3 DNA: TGTGCCAGCAGCTCAGGGGGGACTGAAGCTTTCTTT

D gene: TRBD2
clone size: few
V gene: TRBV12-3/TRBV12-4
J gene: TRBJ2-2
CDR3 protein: CASSFWSGGTGELFF
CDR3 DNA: TGTGCCAGCAGTTTTTGGAGCGGGGGCACCGGGGAGCTGTTTTTT

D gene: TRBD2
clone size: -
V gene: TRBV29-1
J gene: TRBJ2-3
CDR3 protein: CSVWEGSTDTQYF
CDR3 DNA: TGCAGCGTTTGGGAGGGGAGCACAGATACGCAGTATTTT

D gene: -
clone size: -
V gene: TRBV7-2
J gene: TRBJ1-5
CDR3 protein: CASSLSYGGDQPQHF
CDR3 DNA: TGTGCCAGCAGCTTGTCTTATGGGGGGGATCAGCCCCAGCATTTT

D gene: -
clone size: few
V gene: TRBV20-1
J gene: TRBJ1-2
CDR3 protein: CGYSSNYGYTF
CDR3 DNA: TGCGGATACAGTTCTAACTATGGCTACACCTTC

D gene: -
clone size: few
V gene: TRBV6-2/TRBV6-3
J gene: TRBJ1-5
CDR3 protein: CASSYLDSNQPQHF
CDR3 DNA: TGTGCCAGCAGTTACCTGGACAGCAATCAGCCCCAGCATTTT

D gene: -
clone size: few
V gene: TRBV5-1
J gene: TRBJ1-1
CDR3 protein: CASSLPGEMTEAFF
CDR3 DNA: TGCGCCAGCAGCTTGCCGGGAGAGATGACTGAAGCTTTCTTT

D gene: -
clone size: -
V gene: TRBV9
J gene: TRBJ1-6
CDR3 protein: CASSVGQLNSPLHF
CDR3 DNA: TGTGCCAGCAGCGTTGGGCAGCTTAATTCACCCCTCCACTTT

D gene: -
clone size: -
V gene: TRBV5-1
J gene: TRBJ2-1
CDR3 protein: CASSLHWSGQSSYNEQFF
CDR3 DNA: TGCGCCAGCAGCTTACACTGGTCGGGACAAAGCTCCTACAATGAGCAGTTCTTC

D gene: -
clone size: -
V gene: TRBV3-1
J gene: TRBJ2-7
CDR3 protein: CASSHSGRGNEQYF
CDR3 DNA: TGTGCCAGCAGCCACTCGGGGCGGGGAAACGAGCAGTACTTC

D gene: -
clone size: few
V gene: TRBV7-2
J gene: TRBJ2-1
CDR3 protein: CASSSGRTSEQFF
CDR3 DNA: TGTGCCAGCAGCTCCGGGAGAACCAGTGAGCAGTTCTTC

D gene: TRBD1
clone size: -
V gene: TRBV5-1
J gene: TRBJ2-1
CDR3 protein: CASSLSDRGASYNEQFF
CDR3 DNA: TGCGCCAGCAGCTTATCAGACAGGGGAGCCTCCTACAATGAGCAGTTCTTC

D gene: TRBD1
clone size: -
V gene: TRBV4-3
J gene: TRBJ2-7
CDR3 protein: CASSQDYRGQGYEQYF
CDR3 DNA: TGCGCCAGCAGCCAAGATTACCGAGGACAGGGCTACGAGCAGTACTTC

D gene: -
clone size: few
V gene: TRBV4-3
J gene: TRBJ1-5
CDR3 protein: CASSQELAGGGDIKPQHF
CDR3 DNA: TGCGCCAGCAGCCAAGAATTAGCGGGGGGAGGGGACATCAAGCCCCAGCATTTT

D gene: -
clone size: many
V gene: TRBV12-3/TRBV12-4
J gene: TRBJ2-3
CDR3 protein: CASSLNRADTQYF
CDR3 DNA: TGTGCCAGCAGTCTGAACCGCGCAGATACGCAGTATTTT

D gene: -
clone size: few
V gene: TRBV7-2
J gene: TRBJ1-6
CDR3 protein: CASSKRRGYVNSPLHF
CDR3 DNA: TGTGCCAGCAGCAAACGCCGGGGGTATGTGAATTCACCCCTCCACTTT

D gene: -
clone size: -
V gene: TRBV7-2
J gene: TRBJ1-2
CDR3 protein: CASSLAKGKYGYTF
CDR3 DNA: TGTGCCAGCAGCTTAGCGAAGGGGAAGTATGGCTACACCTTC

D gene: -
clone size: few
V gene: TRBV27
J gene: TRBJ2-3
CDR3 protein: CASSGGWHTQYF
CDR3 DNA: TGTGCCAGCAGTGGGGGGTGGCATACGCAGTATTTT

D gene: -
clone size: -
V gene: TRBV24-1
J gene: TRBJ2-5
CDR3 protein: CATSDGYQETQYF
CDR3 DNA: TGTGCCACCAGTGACGGGTACCAAGAGACCCAGTACTTC

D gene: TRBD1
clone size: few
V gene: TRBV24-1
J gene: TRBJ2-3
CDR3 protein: CATSPGQGDTQYF
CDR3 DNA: TGTGCCACCAGTCCGGGACAGGGCGATACGCAGTATTTT

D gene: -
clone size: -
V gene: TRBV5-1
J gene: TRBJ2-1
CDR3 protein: CASSSLTGFLYNEQFF
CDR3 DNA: TGCGCCAGCAGCTCGCTTACAGGGTTCCTCTACAATGAGCAGTTCTTC

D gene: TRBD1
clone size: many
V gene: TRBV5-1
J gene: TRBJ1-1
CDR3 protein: CASVYDQGAEAFF
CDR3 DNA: TGCGCCAGCGTATACGACCAGGGGGCGGAAGCTTTCTTT